One and the same sample provided the 30 T cell receptor beta chains below, sequenced in a study of control samples from healthy donors and cancer patients. Only in-frame clones appear in the TCRdb table, and some are missing; sequencing was by immunoSEQ multiplex PCR. The data show roughly 28,000 clones, 79% seen once. Sequenced sample: PBMCs. The receptor set was obtained from a man aged 55-75 years with head and neck cancer.

The chain joins TRBV28 to TRBJ2-2, with 8 bases that match TRBD2. The CDR3 loop spans 15 amino acids. With 6 bases clipped from V and 4 bases from J, the junction kept 7 bases outside the gene matches. From germline, CDR1 is MDHEN and CDR2 SYDVKM. This CDR3 reads CASRPGLGGTGELFF. The CDR3 DNA reads as TGTGCCAGCAGACCGGGACTAGGAGGCACCGGGGAGCTGTTTTTT. Full variable domain (missing parts from reference TRBV28 and TRBJ2-2): DVKVTQSSRYLVKRTGEKVFLECVQDMDHENMFWYRQDPGLGLRLIYFSYDVKMKEKGDIPEGYSVSREKKERFSLILESASTNQTSMYLCASRPGLGGTGELFFGEGSRLTVL.

This chain uses TRBV9 with TRBJ2-5; 8 bases line up with TRBD2. CDR1 is SGDLS, CDR2 YYNGEE, per germline. The CDR3 runs to 18 residues. The V segment lost 0 bases and the J segment 1 base; nucleotides outside the gene matches: 11. Here the CDR3 reads CASSVAGSGGQSQETQYF. CDR3 nucleotides: TGTGCCAGCAGCGTAGCCGGAAGCGGGGGACAAAGCCAAGAGACCCAGTACTTC.

V is TRBV28 and J is TRBJ1-2; 7 nucleotides agree with TRBD1. This CDR3 has 13 residues. Germline values: CDR1 MDHEN, CDR2 SYDVKM. The ends lost 1 base at V and 7 bases at J; junction bases unmatched: 3. CDR3 in amino acids: CASSLSRGGGYTF. CDR3 coding DNA: TGTGCCAGCAGTTTATCCAGGGGGGGTGGCTACACCTTC.

This chain links TRBV7-3 with TRBJ1-1; the D gene is possibly TRBD1 (5 bases). CDR1 and CDR2 (germline): SGHTA, FQGTGA. The CDR3 has 15 amino acids. Deletions cut 5 bases from V and 1 base from J, with 14 bases between. The DNA of the CDR3 is TGTGCCAGCAGCCCGGGGCCGGCCAAGAACACTGAAGCTTTCTTT. It yields the protein CASSPGPAKNTEAFF.

The rearrangement joins TRBV7-3 to TRBJ2-7; 9 bases line up with TRBD1. This CDR3 comprises 15 residues. CDR1 and CDR2 (germline): SGHTA, FQGTGA. The junction had 6 bases not matched to a gene; V was cut back by 5 bases and J by 1 base. The CDR3 sequence is CASSRGGQGSYEQYF. CDR3 coding DNA: TGTGCCAGCAGCAGAGGGGGACAGGGTTCCTACGAGCAGTACTTC.

Relative to its sample, this clone is medium-sized (0.01 to 0.1%). The chain has TRBV10-2 and TRBJ2-7; D is possibly TRBD2 (6 bases). The germline gives CDR1 WSHSY, CDR2 SAAADI. V was trimmed by 6 bases and J by 4 bases, leaving 13 bases between them. This CDR3 spans 13 amino acids. The CDR3 reads CASREGILYEQYF. CDR3 DNA: TGCGCCAGCAGGGAGGGAATCCTTTACGAGCAGTACTTC.

This clone was seen a handful of times. The chain carries TRBV21-1 and TRBJ2-1; the table's D call of TRBD1 was not tested on the DNA. TRBV21-1 has pseudogene status. The CDR3 contains 17 residues. In nucleotides, the CDR3 is TGTGCCAGCAGCAAAGAGGTCCGGACAGGGGCAAGGGATGAGCAGTTCTTC. Residues: CASSKEVRTGARDEQFF.

The V call is TRBV5-6, the J call TRBJ1-5; the D gene is possibly TRBD1 (6 bases). Germline V gives CDR1 SGHDT, CDR2 YYEEEE. V was cut by 3 bases and J by 5 bases, with 12 bases left in between. The CDR3 covers 14 residues. The CDR3 nucleotides read TGTGCCAGCAGCTCCGGGGGCAGGCATCAGCCCCAGCATTTT. It is translated as CASSSGGRHQPQHF.

The V gene is TRBV6-5, the J gene TRBJ2-7; 13 bases are shared with TRBD2. The CDR3 is 16 residues long. Germline trimming cut 3 bases from V and 6 bases from J; bases unmatched to any gene: 8. Per germline, CDR1 MNHEY and CDR2 SVGAGI. The CDR3 sequence: CASSYGLAGDPLEQYF. The CDR3 DNA reads TGTGCCAGCAGTTATGGACTAGCGGGAGACCCACTCGAGCAGTACTTC.

The rearrangement uses TRBV6-2 or TRBV6-3 and TRBJ2-2; weak D call: TRBD2 (5 bases). CDR3 size: 16 residues. Trimming cost V 0 bases and J 5 bases, with 13 bases left between them. The germline gives CDR1 MNHEY, CDR2 SVGEGT. The CDR3 reads CASSYSRNPGTGELFF. The CDR3 bases are TGTGCCAGCAGTTACTCGAGGAACCCGGGGACCGGGGAGCTGTTTTTT.

V and J are TRBV5-1 and TRBJ1-6; 8 bases fit TRBD1. V lost 0 bases and J lost 7; bases outside the gene matches: 0. CDR3 size: 14 residues. The V gene's germline CDR1 is SGHRS and CDR2 YFSETQ. CDR3 amino acids: CASSLGTGNSPLHF. The CDR3 DNA follows: TGCGCCAGCAGCTTGGGGACAGGGAATTCACCCCTCCACTTT.

This chain connects TRBV27 to TRBJ1-5; 9 positions agree with TRBD1. The CDR3 has 18 residues. Looked up from germline, CDR1 is MNHEY and CDR2 is SMNVEV (reference sequence). V trimming: 4 bases; J trimming: 1 base; junction bases outside the gene matches: 11. CDR3 nucleotides: TGTGCCAGCAGTTCCAGTTTCCTTGGACAGGGGAGCAATCAGCCCCAGCATTTT. It specifies CASSSSFLGQGSNQPQHF.

The chain combines TRBV6-2 or TRBV6-3 with TRBJ1-4; weak D call: TRBD1 (6 bases). This CDR3 is 14 amino acids long. V was cut by 5 bases and J by 7 bases, with 14 bases left in between. CDR1 is MNHEY and CDR2 is SVGEGT in the germline V gene. CDR3 region: CASSRTAEGEKLFF. The CDR3, as DNA: TGTGCCAGCAGTCGGACAGCGGAGGGTGAAAAACTGTTTTTT.

The chain recombines TRBV3-1 (or the pseudogene TRBV3-2) with TRBJ2-1; 11 bases map to TRBD2. J gave up 3 bases and V 4 bases, and 11 bases lay outside the gene matches. Germline V CDR1 and CDR2: LGHDT, YNNKEL (reference sequence). The CDR3 runs 18 residues. CDR3 loop: CASSPQNLAGGYYNEQFF. The CDR3 DNA is TGTGCCAGCAGCCCCCAAAACCTAGCGGGAGGTTACTACAATGAGCAGTTCTTC.

This clone was observed once. The chain employs TRBV13 and TRBJ2-4, with D possibly TRBD2 on 5 matching bases. V lost 0 bases to trimming and J lost 4 bases, with 13 bases between them. The CDR3 extends over 16 amino acids. CDR1 is PRHDT and CDR2 is FYEKMQ in the germline V gene (reference sequence). The chain's CDR3 is CASSLGRRRTKNIQYF. The CDR3 DNA reads TGTGCCAGCAGCTTAGGCCGCAGGCGGACTAAAAACATTCAGTACTTC.

The rearrangement links TRBV11-3 to TRBJ2-3; TRBD2 might be the D (6 bases). This CDR3 has 13 amino acids. Per germline, CDR1 SGHNT and CDR2 YENEEA. Trimming shortened V by 8 bases and J by 6 bases, and 15 bases separated the two germline ends. The DNA of the CDR3 is TGTGCCAGCGGCTCTGGAGGGAGTGATACGCAGTATTTT. Translating gives CASGSGGSDTQYF.

This clone appeared a single time. V usage is TRBV21-1 and J usage is TRBJ2-1; TRBD2 reflects the table's D call only, with no check against the DNA. TRBV21-1 is noted as a pseudogene. This CDR3 has 19 amino acids. In nucleotides, the CDR3 is TGTGCCAGCAGCAAAGATGGCCGTGGCGGCGGGCCCTTGGACAATGAGCAGTTCTTC. Translated: CASSKDGRGGGPLDNEQFF.

This chain joins TRBV30 and TRBJ1-2, with TRBD1 matching over 7 bases. Losses at the gene ends were 3 bases for V and 0 bases for J; bases not matched to a gene: 10. Germline V CDR1 and CDR2: GTSNPN, SVGIG (reference sequence). The CDR3 spans 16 residues. The CDR3: CAWSALHRGANYGYTF. DNA for the CDR3: TGTGCCTGGAGCGCACTCCACAGGGGAGCTAACTATGGCTACACCTTC.

The CDR3 loop reads CASRRDRAAGELFF. The CDR3 region has the DNA TGTGCCAGCCGCCGGGACAGGGCGGCCGGGGAGCTGTTTTTT. J is TRBJ2-2 and V is TRBV7-6; 9 bases agree with TRBD1. Germline-derived CDR1 and CDR2 are SGHVS and FNYEAQ. Germline trimming cut 8 bases from V and 6 bases from J; bases unmatched to any gene: 7. This CDR3 contains 14 residues.

The V gene is TRBV5-1, the J gene TRBJ2-5; TRBD2 matches at 8 bases. Germline V CDR1 and CDR2: SGHRS, YFSETQ. This CDR3 region has 16 residues. The V segment lost 4 bases and the J segment 0 bases; nucleotides outside the gene matches: 8. CDR3 nucleotide sequence: TGCGCCAGCAGCCTTGGTAGCGGGGATTACCAAGAGACCCAGTACTTC. Translated, it gives CASSLGSGDYQETQYF.

The chain has TRBV2 and TRBJ2-4; tentatively, D is TRBD1 (7 bases). Germline-derived CDR1 and CDR2 are SNHLY and FYNNEI. The V gene lost 4 bases and the J gene lost 7 bases, with 17 bases spanning the gap. This CDR3 spans 15 amino acids. Written as DNA, the CDR3 is TGTGCCAGCAGTGTGGGCGGAGGGGGCGCGAACATTCAGTACTTC. Its protein product is CASSVGGGGANIQYF.

The V call is TRBV30, the J call TRBJ1-6; D unclear. The V gene lost 3 bases and the J gene lost 10 bases, with 13 bases spanning the gap. This CDR3 has 13 amino acids. Germline V gene data show CDR1 as GTSNPN and CDR2 as SVGIG (reference sequence). The CDR3 is CAWSEGVGSPLHF. In DNA form, the CDR3 reads TGTGCCTGGAGCGAGGGAGTAGGATCACCCCTCCACTTT.

The chain employs TRBV6-5 and TRBJ2-7, with 8 positions matching TRBD1. The CDR3 spans 15 residues. Losses at the gene ends were 2 bases for V and 2 bases for J; bases not matched to a gene: 5. CDR1 and CDR2 from the germline V gene are MNHEY and SVGAGI. CDR3 sequence reads: CASSYTGTGTYEQYF. The CDR3 DNA reads as TGTGCCAGCAGTTACACCGGGACAGGCACCTACGAGCAGTACTTC.

In its sample, this clone is medium-sized. J is TRBJ2-1 and V is TRBV5-1; D may be TRBD1 (5 bases). Germline assignment: CDR1 SGHRS and CDR2 YFSETQ. Trimming pared 0 bases from V and 3 bases from J, leaving 16 bases between. The CDR3 extends over 17 amino acids. The CDR3 region has the DNA TGCGCCAGCAGCTTGGCCTCGACAGCCGTAAACTACAATGAGCAGTTCTTC. This sequence encodes CASSLASTAVNYNEQFF.

This chain uses TRBV3-1 (or the pseudogene TRBV3-2) with TRBJ2-3; 8 bases agree with TRBD2. Germline assignment: CDR1 LGHDT and CDR2 YNNKEL (reference sequence). CDR3 size: 17 residues. Trimming removed 4 bases from V and 7 bases from J; junction bases left unmatched: 16. CDR3 bases: TGTGCCAGCAGCCCCGGGTTAAATCGGGAGGGCCGAAATACGCAGTATTTT. Residues: CASSPGLNREGRNTQYF.

The chain is built from TRBV6-5 and TRBJ2-5, with a possible D match to TRBD2 (5 bases). Germline CDR1 reads MNHEY; CDR2 reads SVGAGI. V dropped 8 bases and J dropped 10 bases, with 14 bases sitting between them. The CDR3 has 11 residues. The CDR3 protein is CASSRDIVQYF. DNA for the CDR3: TGTGCCAGCTCTCGGGATATAGTCCAGTACTTC.

This clone was counted a single time. The chain recombines TRBV24-1 with TRBJ2-4; 9 bases are shared with TRBD1. CDR1 and CDR2 from the germline V gene are KGHDR and SFDVKD. CDR3 length equals 16 residues. The V gene end was trimmed by 4 bases and the J gene end by 6 bases; junction bases not matched to a gene: 9. The CDR3, as DNA: TGTGCCACCAGTGACCCGGGACAGGGCAAGGGAAACATTCAGTACTTC. Encoded protein: CATSDPGQGKGNIQYF.

The chain recombines TRBV24-1 with TRBJ2-1, with 8 bases aligning to TRBD2. Trimming cost V 7 bases and J 6 bases; bases outside gene matches: 4. Germline V gene lookup returns CDR1 KGHDR and CDR2 SFDVKD. This CDR3 comprises 13 residues. In nucleotides, the CDR3 is TGTGCCACCAGGTCGGGAGGGATCAATGAGCAGTTCTTC. Translation: CATRSGGINEQFF.

The chain recombines TRBV5-8 with TRBJ1-2; TRBD1 agrees at 7 bases. This CDR3 comprises 15 residues. V lost 0 bases to trimming and J lost 3 bases; unmatched junction nucleotides: 5. Germline-derived CDR1 and CDR2 are SGHTS and YDEGEE. DNA for the CDR3: TGTGCCAGCAGCTTGGGTGGCAGGGGGGACTATGGCTACACCTTC. Translating it yields CASSLGGRGDYGYTF.

This chain joins TRBV7-2 and TRBJ1-1; D gene unclear. Germline CDR1 reads SGHTA; CDR2 reads FQGNSA. Trimming shortened V by 5 bases and J by 1 base, and 11 bases separated the two germline ends. This CDR3 has 14 amino acids. CDR3 amino acids: CASSPYQANTEAFF. The DNA of the CDR3 is TGTGCCAGCAGCCCCTACCAGGCGAACACTGAAGCTTTCTTT.